One T cell receptor beta chain is described in this entry. Its matching antigen is unknown. Germline V CDR1 and CDR2: LGHNT, FRNRAP. CDR3 size: 18 residues. The junction had 6 bases not matched to a gene; V was cut back by 2 bases and J by 2 bases. This sample is drawn from a study of cytomegalovirus exposure and HLA in healthy donors. Regarding the study as a whole: TRBV6-2, TRBV6-3 and some other V segments were unresolvable in 87-base-pair reads.

Primers: 60 Vbeta forward and 13 Jbeta reverse. Sequencing used immunoSEQ multiplex PCR; TCRdb keeps in-frame clones, though not all of them. Of about 120,000 clones in the sample, 75% to 85% were seen once. This TCR derives from a man aged 25 to 40 in good health and CMV-seronegative. The V call is TRBV12-5, the J call TRBJ2-1; 13 nucleotides align to TRBD2. What was sequenced was PBMCs. CDR3 sequence (DNA): TGTGCTAGTGGTTTGACCGGACTAGCGGGAGTTCCCTACAATGAGCAGTTCTTC. Its protein product is CASGLTGLAGVPYNEQFF.